The clone carrying this TCR beta chain is medium-sized in the sample. Its antigen is not identified. The record originates from a study of metastatic and nonmetastatic thyroid tumors. About the research overall: Repertoires were compared across blood and tumor or nodule tissue from malignant and benign thyroid patients. General study findings and limits: It was reported that TCR beta diversity was significantly higher in malignant thyroid tumors than benign nodules, in blood and tumor.

Original methodology: Clinicopathological groups supplied CDR3 differences that were used to build a distant-metastasis classifier for papillary thyroid cancer. MiXCR was used by TCRdb to re-call the PCR reads. The V and J calls and clone size come from TCRdb's table, not from the authors' own analysis. Of approximately 7,000 clones listed, 15% to 20% are singletons. Ahead of thyroid surgery, no patient had received treatment of any kind. Losses at the gene ends were 4 bases for V and 7 bases for J; bases not matched to a gene: 10. The length of the CDR3 is 14 residues. CDR1 and CDR2 (germline): SGHAT, FQNNGV.

This receptor was obtained from a male donor with papillary thyroid cancer or a benign thyroid nodule (not recorded which). Some clones in this sample may be carry-over from other donors' samples. The V and J genes are TRBV11-2 and TRBJ2-7; 7 bases match TRBD2. Sequences were obtained from adjacent normal tissue. This CDR3 is CASSSRTSGGEQYF. The CDR3 coding sequence is TGTGCCAGCAGCTCCAGGACTAGTGGTGGGGAGCAGTACTTC.